The T cell receptor (beta chain) under discussion was sequenced for a study of cytomegalovirus exposure and HLA in healthy donors. As for the study in general: Early on, a data release was issued that held roughly 86 million unique TCRs from HLA-typed donors. Study-wide results and limits: A classifier reportedly called cytomegalovirus status with high sensitivity and specificity. Further analysis, carried out later, found HLA-associated TCR beta chains more clonally expanded than equally common other chains. Common viral pathogens (according to a later analysis) appeared linked to several of the most significant clusters.

A multiplex PCR was run with 60 Vbeta primers and 13 Jbeta primers. TCRdb's table, derived via immunoSEQ multiplex PCR, lists solely in-frame clones and lacks some. The repertoire holds fewer than 250,000 clones, about 81% seen once, with about 6.4% in the top ten. Germline CDR1 SGHTA, CDR2 FQGTGA. This CDR3 is built from 15 residues. V shed 1 base, J shed 4 bases, and the junction held 2 bases outside the gene matches. Only one count was recorded for this clone. The antigen is unknown. The sequence came from a man in his forties in good health and CMV-seropositive. The V gene is TRBV7-3, the J gene TRBJ2-2; 8 bases are a match to TRBD2. Sequenced input: PBMCs. As DNA, the CDR3 is TGTGCCAGCAGCTTAATTAGCGGGACCACCGGGGAGCTGTTTTTT. This encodes CASSLISGTTGELFF.